Included here is one T cell receptor beta chain sequence, with context. No antigen is known for it. Primers for the PCR totalled 60 Vbeta and 13 Jbeta. The method was immunoSEQ multiplex PCR; TCRdb's version includes in-frame clones alone and lacks a portion of them. The top ten clones hold about 2% of a sample with approximately 140,000 clones, over 60% of them seen once. The data were obtained in a study of cytomegalovirus exposure and HLA in healthy donors. General study findings and limits: The study listed 150 to 200 cytomegalovirus-associated TCR beta chains.

The CDR3 covers 14 residues. The germline gives CDR1 MNHEY, CDR2 SMNVEV (reference sequence). The V and J ends lost 5 bases and 2 bases, in that order; junction bases with no gene match: 6. The sample consisted of PBMCs. This TCR came from a man aged 40-49 years in good health and CMV-seronegative. The gene calls are TRBV27 and TRBJ2-7; 7 bases line up with TRBD1. CDR3 bases: TGTGCCAGCAGTCCCGACAGGGTTGCCTACGAGCAGTACTTC. Its translation: CASSPDRVAYEQYF.